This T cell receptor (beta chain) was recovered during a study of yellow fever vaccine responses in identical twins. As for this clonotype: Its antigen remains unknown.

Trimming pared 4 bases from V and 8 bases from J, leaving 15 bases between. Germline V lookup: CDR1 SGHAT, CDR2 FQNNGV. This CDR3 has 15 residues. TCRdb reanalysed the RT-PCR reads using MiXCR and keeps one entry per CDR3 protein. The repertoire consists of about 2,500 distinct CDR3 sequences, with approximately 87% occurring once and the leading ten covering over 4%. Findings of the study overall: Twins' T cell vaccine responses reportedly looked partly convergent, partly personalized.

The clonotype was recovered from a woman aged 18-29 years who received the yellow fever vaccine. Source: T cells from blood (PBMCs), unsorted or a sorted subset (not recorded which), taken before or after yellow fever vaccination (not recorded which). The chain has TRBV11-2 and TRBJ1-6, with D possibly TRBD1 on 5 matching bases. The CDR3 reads CASSSIRDVDSPLHF. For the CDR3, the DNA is TGTGCCAGCAGCTCCATAAGGGACGTTGATTCACCCCTCCACTTT.